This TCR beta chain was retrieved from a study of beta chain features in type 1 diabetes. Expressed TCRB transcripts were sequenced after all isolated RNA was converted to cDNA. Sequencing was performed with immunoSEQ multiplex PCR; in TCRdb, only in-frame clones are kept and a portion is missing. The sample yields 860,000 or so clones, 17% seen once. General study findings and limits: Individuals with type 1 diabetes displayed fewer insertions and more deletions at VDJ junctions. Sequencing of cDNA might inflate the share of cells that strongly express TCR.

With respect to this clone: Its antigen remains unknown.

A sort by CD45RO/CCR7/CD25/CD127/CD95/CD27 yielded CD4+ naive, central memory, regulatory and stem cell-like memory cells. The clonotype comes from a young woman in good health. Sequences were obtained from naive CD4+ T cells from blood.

Here the CDR3 DNA reads TGTGCCAGCAGTGCTAGCGGGACCTACAATGAGCAGTTCTTC. Its translation is CASSASGTYNEQFF. This chain links TRBV2 with TRBJ2-1, with 9 bases aligning to TRBD2. Trimming took 4 bases from V and 2 from J; bases not matched to a gene: 0. Germline V gives CDR1 SNHLY, CDR2 FYNNEI. The CDR3 extends over 14 amino acids.